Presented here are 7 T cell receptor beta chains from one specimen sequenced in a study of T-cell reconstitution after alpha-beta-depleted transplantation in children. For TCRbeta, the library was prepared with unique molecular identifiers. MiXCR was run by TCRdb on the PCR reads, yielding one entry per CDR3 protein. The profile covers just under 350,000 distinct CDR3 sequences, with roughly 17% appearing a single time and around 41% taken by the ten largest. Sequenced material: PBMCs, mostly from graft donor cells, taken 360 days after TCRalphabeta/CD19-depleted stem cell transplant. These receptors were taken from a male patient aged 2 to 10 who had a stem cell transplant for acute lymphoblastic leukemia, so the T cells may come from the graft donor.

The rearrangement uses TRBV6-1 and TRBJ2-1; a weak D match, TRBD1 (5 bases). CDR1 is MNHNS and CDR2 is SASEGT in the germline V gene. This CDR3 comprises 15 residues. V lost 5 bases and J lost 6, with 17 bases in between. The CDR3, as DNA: TGTGCCAGCAGTCTCTTTGGGGCAGGCCCCAATGAGCAGTTCTTC. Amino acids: CASSLFGAGPNEQFF.

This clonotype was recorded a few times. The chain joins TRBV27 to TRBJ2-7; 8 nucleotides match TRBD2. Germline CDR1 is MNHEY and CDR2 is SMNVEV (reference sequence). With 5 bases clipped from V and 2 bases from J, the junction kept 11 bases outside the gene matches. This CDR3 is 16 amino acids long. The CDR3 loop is CASSLLRGGRPYEQYF. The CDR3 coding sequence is TGTGCCAGCAGTCTTCTCCGGGGGGGGCGCCCCTACGAGCAGTACTTC.

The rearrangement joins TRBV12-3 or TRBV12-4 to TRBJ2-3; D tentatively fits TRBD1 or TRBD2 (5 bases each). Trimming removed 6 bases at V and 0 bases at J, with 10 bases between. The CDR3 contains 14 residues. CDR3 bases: TGTGCCAGCAGACGGGGCGGAAGCACAGATACGCAGTATTTT. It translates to CASRRGGSTDTQYF.

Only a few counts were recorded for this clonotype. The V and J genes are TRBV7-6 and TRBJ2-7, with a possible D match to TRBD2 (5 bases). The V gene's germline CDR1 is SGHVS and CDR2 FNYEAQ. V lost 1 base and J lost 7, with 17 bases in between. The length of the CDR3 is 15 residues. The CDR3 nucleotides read TGTGCCAGCAGCTTAGAGGCTAGAGGACTTGGAGAGCAGTACTTC. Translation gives CASSLEARGLGEQYF.

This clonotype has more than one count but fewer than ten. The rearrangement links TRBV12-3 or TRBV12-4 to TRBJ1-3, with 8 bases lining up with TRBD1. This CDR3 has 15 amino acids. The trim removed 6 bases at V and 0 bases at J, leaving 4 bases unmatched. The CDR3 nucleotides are TGTGCCAGCAGCCCGGGACAGGCCTCTGGAAACACCATATATTTT. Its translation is CASSPGQASGNTIYF.

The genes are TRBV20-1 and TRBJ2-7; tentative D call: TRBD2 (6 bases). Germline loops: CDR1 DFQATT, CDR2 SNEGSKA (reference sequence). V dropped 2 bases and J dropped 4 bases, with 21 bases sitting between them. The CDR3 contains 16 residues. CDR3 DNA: TGCAGTGCTAGAAGTTTCGGTTTGGGCGGGATGTACGAGCAGTACTTC. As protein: CSARSFGLGGMYEQYF.

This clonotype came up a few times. CDR3 amino acids: CASSQPTSGSQNEQFF. The CDR3 DNA reads TGTGCCAGCAGCCAACCTACTAGCGGGAGCCAGAATGAGCAGTTCTTC. V and J are TRBV4-2 and TRBJ2-1; 11 bases align to TRBD2. The J segment lost 7 bases and the V segment lost 2 bases, leaving 7 bases of the junction unmatched. Germline V lookup: CDR1 LGHNA, CDR2 YNFKEQ. The CDR3 spans 16 residues.